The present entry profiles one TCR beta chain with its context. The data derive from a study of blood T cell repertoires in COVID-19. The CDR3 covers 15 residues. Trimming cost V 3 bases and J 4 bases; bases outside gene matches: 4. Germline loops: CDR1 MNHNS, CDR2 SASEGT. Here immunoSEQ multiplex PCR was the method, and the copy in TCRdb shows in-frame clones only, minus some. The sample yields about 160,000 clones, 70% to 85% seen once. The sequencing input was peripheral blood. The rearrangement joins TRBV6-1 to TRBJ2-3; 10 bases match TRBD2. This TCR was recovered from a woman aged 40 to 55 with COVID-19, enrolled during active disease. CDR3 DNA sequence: TGTGCCAGCAGTGATGCAGCGGGAGGGTCAGATACGCAGTATTTT. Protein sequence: CASSDAAGGSDTQYF.